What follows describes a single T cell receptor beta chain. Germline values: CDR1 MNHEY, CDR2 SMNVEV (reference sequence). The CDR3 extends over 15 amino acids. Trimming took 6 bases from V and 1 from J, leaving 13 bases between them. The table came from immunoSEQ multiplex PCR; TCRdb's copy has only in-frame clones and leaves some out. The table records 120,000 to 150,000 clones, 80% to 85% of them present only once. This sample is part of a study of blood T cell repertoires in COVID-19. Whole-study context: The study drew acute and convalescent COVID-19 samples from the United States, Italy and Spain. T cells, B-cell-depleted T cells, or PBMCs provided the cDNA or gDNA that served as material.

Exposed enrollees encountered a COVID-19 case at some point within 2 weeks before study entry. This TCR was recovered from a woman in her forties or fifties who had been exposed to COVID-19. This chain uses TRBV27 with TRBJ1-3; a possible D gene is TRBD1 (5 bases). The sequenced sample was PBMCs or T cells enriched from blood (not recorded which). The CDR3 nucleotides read TGTGCCAGCAGCAGCGATAGGGGTTCTGGAAACACCATATATTTT. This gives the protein CASSSDRGSGNTIYF.